Listed here are 30 T cell receptor beta chains from one sample, sequenced in a study of human T cells and chemical hapten exposure (dated by TCRdb to the early 2020s). Receptors were amplified or captured by RACE. TCRdb records NextSeq 500 as the sequencer. The public sequencing data were trimmed at Q25 with fastp and processed into clonotypes with MiXCR by TCRdb, which kept only in-frame beta chains. Each CDR3 protein appears once, grouped with its most common genes and DNA. The sample records 35,000 to 50,000 distinct CDR3 sequences, more than 8.5% of which are singletons. The top ten constitute about 15% of the sample. What the time point label conveys for this sample: patch test 2, 6 weeks after DPC sensitization. Interpreted using the paper, the treatment or condition label stands for: therapeutic diphenylcyclopropenone sensitization with weekly scalp DPC. The specimen comprised whole blood, sampled in connection with sensitization to the hapten diphenylcyclopropenone (DPC). The receptors come from a woman between 40 and 50 years old with alopecia areata. Some clones in this sample may be carry-over from other donors' samples.

The chain has TRBV2 and TRBJ2-3; D unclear. V dropped 6 bases and J dropped 0 bases, with 10 bases sitting between them. CDR3 length: 14 residues. Germline-derived CDR1 and CDR2 are SNHLY and FYNNEI. CDR3 coding DNA: TGTGCCAGCAGGCTGGAGCAGAGCACAGATACGCAGTATTTT. It yields the protein CASRLEQSTDTQYF.

This clonotype was detected ten times or more. The chain employs TRBV2 and TRBJ1-1; 8 positions agree with TRBD1. This CDR3 is built from 13 residues. Germline lookup yields CDR1 SNHLY and CDR2 FYNNEI. V lost 8 bases and J lost 5; bases outside the gene matches: 7. For the CDR3, the DNA is TGTGCCAGCGGTCCCCGGACAGGGACTGAAGCTTTCTTT. This sequence encodes CASGPRTGTEAFF. The complete variable domain, with remaining parts taken from reference TRBV2 and TRBJ1-1, reads EPEVTQTPSHQVTQMGQEVILRCVPISNHLYFYWYRQILGQKVEFLVSFYNNEISEKSEIFDDQFSVERPDGSNFTLKIRSTKLEDSAMYFCASGPRTGTEAFFGQGTRLTVV.

This clonotype was counted many times. The gene calls are TRBV6-6 and TRBJ1-1; weak D call: TRBD1 (6 bases). This CDR3 spans 12 amino acids. CDR1 and CDR2 from the germline V gene are MNHNY and SVGAGI (reference sequence). With 2 bases removed from V and 7 bases from J, the gap between germline ends came to 8 bases. CDR3 in DNA: TGTGCCAGCAGTTACACAGGGATTGAAGCTTTCTTT. Residues: CASSYTGIEAFF.

This clonotype has a count of ten or more. This chain joins TRBV2 and TRBJ1-6; D ambiguous. Per germline, CDR1 SNHLY and CDR2 FYNNEI. The CDR3 is 13 amino acids. V shed 6 bases and J shed 9 bases, with 12 bases lying between them. The CDR3 loop reads CASRDDIASPLHF. The DNA for the CDR3 is TGTGCCAGCAGGGACGATATCGCTTCACCCCTCCACTTT.

This clonotype has more than one count but fewer than ten. This chain joins TRBV2 and TRBJ2-1; 7 bases align to TRBD2. Looked up from germline, CDR1 is SNHLY and CDR2 is FYNNEI. Trimming cost V 0 bases and J 1 base; bases outside gene matches: 9. The CDR3 totals 18 residues. The CDR3 DNA reads as TGTGCCAGCAGTGAAGCGTTGCCTAGCGGTCCATCCTACAATGAGCAGTTCTTC. Residues: CASSEALPSGPSYNEQFF.

This clonotype was seen at least ten times. The chain has TRBV7-9 and TRBJ2-3; D remains ambiguous. V lost 0 bases to trimming and J lost 3 bases, with 10 bases between them. Germline assignment: CDR1 SEHNR and CDR2 FQNEAQ (reference sequence). The CDR3 extends over 15 amino acids. CDR3 in DNA: TGTGCCAGCAGCTTAGCCGGCGGTAGGACAGATACGCAGTATTTT. Translated: CASSLAGGRTDTQYF.

This clonotype came up many times. This chain joins TRBV28 and TRBJ2-5; D ambiguous. The CDR3 loop spans 11 amino acids. Germline V gene data show CDR1 as MDHEN and CDR2 as SYDVKM. The V end lost 3 bases, the J end lost 5 bases, and 4 bases lay between the germline ends. Here the CDR3 reads CASSFDETQYF. The DNA for the CDR3 is TGTGCCAGCAGTTTCGACGAGACCCAGTACTTC.

The chain links TRBV12-3 or TRBV12-4 to TRBJ2-1, with D possibly being TRBD1 or TRBD2 (5 bases each). The V end lost 2 bases, the J end lost 10 bases, and 15 bases lay between the germline ends. CDR3 length: 14 residues. The CDR3 DNA reads as TGTGCCAGCAGTTTATCGGGGCAGGGCGGGGAGCAGTTCTTC. It codes for CASSLSGQGGEQFF.

This clonotype was observed at least ten times. The genes are TRBV14 and TRBJ2-7, with 8 bases fitting TRBD1. The CDR3 runs 16 residues. V lost 5 bases and J lost 2; bases outside the gene matches: 11. Germline loops: CDR1 SGHDN, CDR2 FVKESK. CDR3 region: CASSALGQGLTYEQYF. The CDR3 nucleotides read TGTGCCAGCAGCGCCCTCGGACAGGGCCTAACCTACGAGCAGTACTTC.

The genes are TRBV12-3 or TRBV12-4 and TRBJ2-2; TRBD1 might be the D (5 bases). V was trimmed by 2 bases and J by 5 bases, leaving 9 bases between them. This CDR3 region has 14 residues. The CDR3 region is CASSLQGKTGELFF. In DNA form, the CDR3 reads TGTGCCAGCAGTTTACAGGGAAAAACCGGGGAGCTGTTTTTT.

The table lists this clonotype with a few counts. The V and J genes are TRBV6-1 and TRBJ2-3, with D uncertain. CDR1 and CDR2 from the germline V gene are MNHNS and SASEGT. The germline V and J ends were trimmed by 3 bases and 1 base, with 11 bases remaining between them. The CDR3 has 15 residues. The CDR3 region is CASSDTSFGTDTQYF. CDR3 bases: TGTGCCAGCAGTGACACCTCCTTCGGCACAGATACGCAGTATTTT.

This clonotype has a single count. V is TRBV29-1 and J is TRBJ1-1; D is undetermined. V lost 6 bases and J 0 bases, leaving 11 bases between the germline ends. CDR3 length equals 13 residues. CDR1 and CDR2 (germline): SQVTM, ANQGSEA. The CDR3 is CSVHGGLNTEAFF. The DNA for the CDR3 is TGCAGCGTCCACGGCGGATTGAACACTGAAGCTTTCTTT.

This clonotype was recorded a few times. The chain employs TRBV28 and TRBJ1-4; D gene unclear. V was pared by 5 bases and J by 0 bases, with 7 bases between. CDR3 length: 14 residues. The germline V gene has CDR1 MDHEN and CDR2 SYDVKM. DNA for the CDR3: TGTGCCAGCAGTCCATTTGCAACTAATGAAAAACTGTTTTTT. It yields the protein CASSPFATNEKLFF.

The chain uses TRBV28 and TRBJ2-7, with 7 bases aligning to TRBD1. The germline CDR1 and CDR2 sequences are MDHEN and SYDVKM. The CDR3 runs 14 residues. V shed 4 bases, J shed 4 bases, and the junction held 7 bases outside the gene matches. Written as DNA, the CDR3 is TGTGCCAGCAGTTCCCCGACAGGGAAATACGAGCAGTACTTC. Translation gives CASSSPTGKYEQYF.

V gene TRBV6-1 combines with J gene TRBJ2-5; D tentatively reads TRBD1 or TRBD2 (6 bases each). Trimming removed 3 bases from V and 5 bases from J, with 19 bases in between. The CDR3 totals 16 residues. Looked up from germline, CDR1 is MNHNS and CDR2 is SASEGT. DNA for the CDR3: TGTGCCAGCAGTGATGAGGGGGGTAGTGGATGGGAGACCCAGTACTTC. It translates to CASSDEGGSGWETQYF.

This clonotype has a handful of counts. The chain combines TRBV30 with TRBJ2-3; 7 bases map to TRBD1. Germline V CDR1 and CDR2: GTSNPN, SVGIG (reference sequence). The CDR3 totals 14 residues. The V segment lost 6 bases and the J segment 0 bases; nucleotides outside the gene matches: 6. The CDR3 sequence: CACARDSSTDTQYF. CDR3 coding DNA: TGTGCCTGCGCCCGGGACAGCAGCACAGATACGCAGTATTTT.

CDR3 in DNA: TGTGCCAGCAGCACAGGATCATCCGCTGAAGCTTTCTTT. This encodes CASSTGSSAEAFF. The chain carries TRBV9 and TRBJ1-1, with D perhaps TRBD1 (5 bases). The germline V gene has CDR1 SGDLS and CDR2 YYNGEE. This CDR3 is built from 13 residues. Trimming shortened V by 4 bases and J by 6 bases, and 13 bases separated the two germline ends. Together with reference TRBV9 and TRBJ1-1, the CDR3 gives the full variable domain: DSGVTQTPKHLITATGQRVTLRCSPRSGDLSVYWYQQSLDQGLQFLIQYYNGEERAKGNILERFSAQQFPDLHSELNLSSLELGDSALYFCASSTGSSAEAFFGQGTRLTVV.

This clonotype was found many times. The rearrangement links TRBV7-9 to TRBJ1-5; D not certain. From germline, CDR1 is SEHNR and CDR2 FQNEAQ (reference sequence). V dropped 8 bases and J dropped 1 base, with 12 bases sitting between them. The CDR3 sequence is 14 residues long. The CDR3, as DNA: TGTGCCAGCGGGCGTTCTGAGAGCAATCAGCCCCAGCATTTT. It specifies CASGRSESNQPQHF.

This clonotype was seen at least ten times. The chain combines TRBV7-9 with TRBJ2-2; 9 nucleotides align to TRBD1. The CDR3 has 15 residues. Germline V gene sequence: CDR1 SEHNR, CDR2 FQNEAQ (reference sequence). J gave up 6 bases and V 5 bases, and 7 bases lay outside the gene matches. CDR3 in amino acids: CASSAPGQGSGELFF. The CDR3 DNA is TGTGCCAGCAGCGCACCGGGACAGGGATCCGGGGAGCTGTTTTTT.

The chain's CDR3 is CASSLGGSGDTQYF. The DNA for the CDR3 is TGTGCCAGCAGCTTAGGTGGATCTGGGGATACGCAGTATTTT. The chain uses TRBV11-3 and TRBJ2-3; D remains unclear. This CDR3 region has 14 residues. Germline assignment: CDR1 SGHNT and CDR2 YENEEA. V was cut by 1 base and J by 6 bases, with 11 bases left in between.

The table lists this clonotype with a few counts. This chain links TRBV29-1 with TRBJ1-1; 7 nucleotides align to TRBD1. The germline V gene encodes CDR1 SQVTM and CDR2 ANQGSEA. V lost 7 bases to trimming and J lost 6 bases; unmatched junction nucleotides: 8. The CDR3 runs 12 residues. The CDR3 reads CSAKTGIPEAFF. The CDR3 DNA sequence: TGCAGCGCTAAGACAGGGATCCCTGAAGCTTTCTTT.

At least ten counts were recorded for this clonotype. The V gene is TRBV7-6, the J gene TRBJ2-1; 10 nucleotides match TRBD2. The CDR3 contains 15 residues. Germline lookup yields CDR1 SGHVS and CDR2 FNYEAQ. The V segment lost 5 bases and the J segment 7 bases; nucleotides outside the gene matches: 8. This CDR3 reads CASSASLAGTNEQFF. In DNA form, the CDR3 reads TGTGCCAGCAGCGCGTCACTAGCGGGGACGAATGAGCAGTTCTTC.

This clonotype has at least ten counts. The V gene is TRBV5-1, the J gene TRBJ2-5; TRBD2 agrees at 7 bases. Germline loops: CDR1 SGHRS, CDR2 YFSETQ. The V segment lost 1 base and the J segment 4 bases; nucleotides outside the gene matches: 4. The CDR3 sequence is 14 residues long. The CDR3 region has the DNA TGCGCCAGCAGCTTGACTAGCGCCCGAGAGACCCAGTACTTC. It is translated as CASSLTSARETQYF.

The chain links TRBV7-9 to TRBJ2-7; TRBD1 agrees at 7 bases. V lost 4 bases, J lost 3 bases, and 6 bases stayed unmatched. Germline-derived CDR1 and CDR2 are SEHNR and FQNEAQ (reference sequence). The CDR3 runs 14 residues. The CDR3: CASSSTGQDYEQYF. The CDR3 DNA reads TGTGCCAGCAGCTCAACAGGACAGGACTACGAGCAGTACTTC.

This clonotype has just a few counts. The rearrangement joins TRBV29-1 to TRBJ1-5; 9 bases are shared with TRBD1. The CDR3 is made up of 12 amino acids. The V segment lost 7 bases and the J segment 8 bases; nucleotides outside the gene matches: 6. Germline loops: CDR1 SQVTM, CDR2 ANQGSEA. CDR3 loop: CSGRDREEPQHF. Here the CDR3 DNA reads TGCAGCGGCCGGGACAGGGAAGAGCCCCAGCATTTT.

This clonotype has more than one count but fewer than ten. The chain is built from TRBV6-6 and TRBJ2-7, with D perhaps matching TRBD2 (5 bases). This CDR3 contains 14 residues. CDR1 MNHNY and CDR2 SVGAGI come from the germline V gene (reference sequence). V was cut by 0 bases and J by 5 bases, with 11 bases left in between. Written as DNA, the CDR3 is TGTGCCAGCAGTTACTCGAGGGATGTCCACGAGCAGTACTTC. Translating gives CASSYSRDVHEQYF.

This clonotype occurred many times. This sequence joins TRBV7-8 and TRBJ1-3; 7 bases align to TRBD1. Losses at the gene ends were 1 base for V and 0 bases for J; bases not matched to a gene: 6. Per the germline V gene, CDR1 is SGHVS and CDR2 is FQNEAQ. CDR3 length: 17 amino acids. CDR3 nucleotides: TGTGCCAGCAGCTTAGTGGGAGGGGGCTACTCTGGAAACACCATATATTTT. Translation: CASSLVGGGYSGNTIYF.

The table lists this clonotype with many counts. This chain connects TRBV7-2 to TRBJ1-5; 11 bases align to TRBD1. The CDR3 is 16 residues long. Germline CDR1 and CDR2: SGHTA and FQGNSA. Unmatched junction bases numbered 3, after V lost 5 bases and J lost 0 bases. The CDR3 region has the DNA TGTGCCAGCAGCCGGACAGGGGGCTATAGCAATCAGCCCCAGCATTTT. Its protein product is CASSRTGGYSNQPQHF.

This clonotype occurred a few times. CDR3 residues: CSARVIGRSSYEQYF. The CDR3 DNA sequence: TGCAGTGCTAGAGTAATTGGGCGGTCCTCCTACGAGCAGTACTTC. The rearrangement joins TRBV20-1 to TRBJ2-7; D is uncertain. Germline assignment: CDR1 DFQATT and CDR2 SNEGSKA (reference sequence). Trimming removed 1 base from V and 0 bases from J, with 13 bases in between. The CDR3 is 15 residues long.

This clonotype has at least ten counts. CDR3 sequence: CASSFPGPQQYF. The CDR3 DNA reads TGCGCCAGCAGCTTTCCGGGGCCGCAGCAGTACTTC. V and J are TRBV5-1 and TRBJ2-7, with D perhaps TRBD1 or TRBD2 (5 bases each). CDR1 SGHRS and CDR2 YFSETQ come from the germline V gene. With 2 bases removed from V and 8 bases from J, the gap between germline ends came to 11 bases. The CDR3 has 12 residues. The full variable domain, its missing parts supplied by reference TRBV5-1 and TRBJ2-7, is KAGVTQTPRYLIKTRGQQVTLSCSPISGHRSVSWYQQTPGQGLQFLFEYFSETQRNKGNFPGRFSGRQFSNSRSEMNVSTLELGDSALYLCASSFPGPQQYFGPGTRLTVT.